The rows below give T cell receptor beta chains drawn from one sample of a study of T-cell memory formation after mild COVID-19. TCRdb called the 5' RACE reads again in MiXCR, with one record for every CDR3 protein. The sample gives some 120,000 distinct CDR3 sequences, roughly 6.2% of which show up once; 2% to 2.5% is in the top ten. Sequencing input: PBMCs or a T cell subset sorted from them (not recorded which). The source is an adult woman who had mild COVID-19 (a few samples of this study predate the infection). Cell type and time point are not known. Both conserved end residues are part of each CDR3. D genes are given only for firm matches. For some rows the clone size is stated as once, few or many, or as a class when expanded; others skip it.

V gene,J gene,clone size,D gene,CDR3 protein,CDR3 DNA
TRBV7-6,TRBJ2-5,few,-,CASSQNRDRETQYF,TGTGCCAGCAGCCAAAACAGGGATAGGGAGACCCAGTACTTC
TRBV5-1,TRBJ2-2,few,TRBD1,CASSYRDRTNTGELFF,TGCGCCAGCAGCTACCGGGACAGGACGAACACCGGGGAGCTGTTTTTT
TRBV3-1,TRBJ2-1,few,TRBD2,CASSRPGLRGTYNFDEQFF,TGTGCCAGCAGCCGCCCGGGACTACGCGGCACCTACAATTTCGATGAGCAGTTCTTC
TRBV12-3/TRBV12-4,TRBJ2-2,-,-,CASSSGLLNTGELFF,TGTGCCAGCAGCTCGGGACTTTTGAACACCGGGGAGCTGTTTTTT
TRBV6-4,TRBJ2-7,-,-,CASILTGRRYEQYF,TGTGCCAGCATTCTGACAGGTCGCCGTTACGAGCAGTACTTC
TRBV4-1,TRBJ1-2,-,-,CASSQDSGNSYGYTF,TGCGCCAGCAGCCAAGATTCAGGGAATTCCTATGGCTACACCTTC
TRBV5-1,TRBJ2-1,few,TRBD1,CASSFSTGGMEQFF,TGCGCCAGCAGCTTCAGTACAGGGGGAATGGAGCAGTTCTTC
TRBV12-3/TRBV12-4,TRBJ2-7,few,TRBD2,CASSLAGGAREQYF,TGTGCCAGCAGTTTAGCCGGGGGGGCCCGGGAGCAGTACTTC
TRBV25-1,TRBJ1-1,few,TRBD1,CASTGSQGVTEAFF,TGTGCCAGCACAGGGAGTCAGGGGGTCACTGAAGCTTTCTTT
TRBV6-2/TRBV6-3,TRBJ1-5,few,-,CASRNLRTASNQPQHF,TGTGCCAGCAGAAATCTAAGGACAGCTAGCAATCAGCCCCAGCATTTT
TRBV19,TRBJ2-2,-,-,CASSSSELHTGELFF,TGTGCCAGTAGTAGTAGTGAGCTTCACACCGGGGAGCTGTTTTTT